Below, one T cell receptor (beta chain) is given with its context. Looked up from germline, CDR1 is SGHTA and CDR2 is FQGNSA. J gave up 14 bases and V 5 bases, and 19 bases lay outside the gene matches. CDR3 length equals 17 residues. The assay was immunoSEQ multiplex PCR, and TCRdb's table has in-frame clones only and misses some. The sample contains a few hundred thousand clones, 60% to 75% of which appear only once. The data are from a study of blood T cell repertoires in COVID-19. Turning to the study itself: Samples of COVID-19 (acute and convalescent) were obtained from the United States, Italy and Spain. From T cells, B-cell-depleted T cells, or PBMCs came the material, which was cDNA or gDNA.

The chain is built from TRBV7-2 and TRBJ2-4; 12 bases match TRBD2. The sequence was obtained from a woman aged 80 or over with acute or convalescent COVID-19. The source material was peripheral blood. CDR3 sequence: CASSPSGGGTSGQKKYF. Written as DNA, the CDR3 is TGTGCCAGCAGCCCTAGCGGTGGGGGGACTAGCGGGCAAAAAAAGTACTTC.